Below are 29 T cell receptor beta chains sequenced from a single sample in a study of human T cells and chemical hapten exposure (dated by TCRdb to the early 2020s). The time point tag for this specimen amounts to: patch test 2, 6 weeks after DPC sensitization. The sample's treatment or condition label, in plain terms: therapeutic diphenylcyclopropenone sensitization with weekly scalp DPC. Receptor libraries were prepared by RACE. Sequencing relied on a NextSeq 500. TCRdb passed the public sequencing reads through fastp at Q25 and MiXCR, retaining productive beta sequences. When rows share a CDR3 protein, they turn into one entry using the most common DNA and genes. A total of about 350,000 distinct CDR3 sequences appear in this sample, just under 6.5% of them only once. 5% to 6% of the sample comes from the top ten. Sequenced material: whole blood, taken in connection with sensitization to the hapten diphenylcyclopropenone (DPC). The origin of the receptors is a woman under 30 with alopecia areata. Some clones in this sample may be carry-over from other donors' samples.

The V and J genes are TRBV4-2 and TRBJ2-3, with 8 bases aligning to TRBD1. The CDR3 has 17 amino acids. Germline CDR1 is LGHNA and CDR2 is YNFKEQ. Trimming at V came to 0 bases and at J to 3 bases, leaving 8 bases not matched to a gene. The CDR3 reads CASSQEGTGDSTDTQYF. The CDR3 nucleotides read TGTGCCAGCAGCCAAGAAGGGACAGGCGATTCTACAGATACGCAGTATTTT.

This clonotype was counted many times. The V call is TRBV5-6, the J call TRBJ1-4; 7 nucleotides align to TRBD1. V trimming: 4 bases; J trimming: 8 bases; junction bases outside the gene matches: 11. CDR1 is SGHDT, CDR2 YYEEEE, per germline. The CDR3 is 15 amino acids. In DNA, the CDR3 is TGTGCCAGCAGCCCCTACAGGGGTTACGGGGAAAAACTGTTTTTT. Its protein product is CASSPYRGYGEKLFF.

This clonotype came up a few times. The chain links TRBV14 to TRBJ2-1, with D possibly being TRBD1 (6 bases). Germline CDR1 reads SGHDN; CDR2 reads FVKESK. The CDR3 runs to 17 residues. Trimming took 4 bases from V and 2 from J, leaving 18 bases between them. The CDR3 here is CASSPRPGQSTYNEQFF. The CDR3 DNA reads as TGTGCCAGCAGCCCTCGCCCGGGACAATCCACCTACAATGAGCAGTTCTTC.

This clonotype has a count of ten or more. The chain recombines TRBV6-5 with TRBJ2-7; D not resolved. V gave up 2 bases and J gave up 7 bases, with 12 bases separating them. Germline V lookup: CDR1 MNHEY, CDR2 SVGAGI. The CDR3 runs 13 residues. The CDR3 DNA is TGTGCCAGCAGTTACGGACGGTTCTGGGAGCAGTACTTC. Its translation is CASSYGRFWEQYF.

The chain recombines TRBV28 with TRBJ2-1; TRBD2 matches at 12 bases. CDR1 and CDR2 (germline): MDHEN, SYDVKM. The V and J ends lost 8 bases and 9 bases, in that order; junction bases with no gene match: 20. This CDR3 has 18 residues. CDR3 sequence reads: CASPPSGGATARAAEQFF. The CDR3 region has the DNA TGTGCCAGCCCTCCTAGCGGGGGGGCAACGGCAAGGGCGGCTGAGCAGTTCTTC.

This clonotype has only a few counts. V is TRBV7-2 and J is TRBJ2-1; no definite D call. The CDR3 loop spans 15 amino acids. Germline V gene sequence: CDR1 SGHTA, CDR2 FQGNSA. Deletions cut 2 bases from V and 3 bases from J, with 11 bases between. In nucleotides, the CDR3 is TGTGCCAGCAGCTTAATTCCCCTGAGCTACAATGAGCAGTTCTTC. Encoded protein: CASSLIPLSYNEQFF.

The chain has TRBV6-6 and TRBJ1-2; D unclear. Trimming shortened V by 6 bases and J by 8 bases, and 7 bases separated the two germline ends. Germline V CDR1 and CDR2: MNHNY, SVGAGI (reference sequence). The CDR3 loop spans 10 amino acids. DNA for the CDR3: TGTGCCAGCAGAGTGTCCGGCTACACCTTC. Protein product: CASRVSGYTF.

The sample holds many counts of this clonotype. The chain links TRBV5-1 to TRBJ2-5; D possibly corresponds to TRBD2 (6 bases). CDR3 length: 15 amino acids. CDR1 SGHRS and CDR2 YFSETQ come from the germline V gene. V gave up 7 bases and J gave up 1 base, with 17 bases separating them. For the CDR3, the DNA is TGCGCCAGCTCGACTAGGCCCAGTGCCCAAGAGACCCAGTACTTC. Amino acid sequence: CASSTRPSAQETQYF.

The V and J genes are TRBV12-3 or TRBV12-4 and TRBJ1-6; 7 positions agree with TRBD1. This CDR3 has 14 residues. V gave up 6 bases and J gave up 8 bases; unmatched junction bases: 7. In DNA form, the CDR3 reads TGTGCCAGCAGCCCCACAGGGGTGGATTCACCCCTCCACTTT. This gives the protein CASSPTGVDSPLHF.

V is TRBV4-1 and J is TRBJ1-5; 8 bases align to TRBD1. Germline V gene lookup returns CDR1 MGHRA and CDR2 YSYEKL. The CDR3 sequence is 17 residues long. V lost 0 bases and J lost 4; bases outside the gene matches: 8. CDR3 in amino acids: CASSQDGTGGTNQPQHF. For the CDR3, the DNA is TGCGCCAGCAGCCAAGATGGGACAGGCGGAACTAATCAGCCCCAGCATTTT.

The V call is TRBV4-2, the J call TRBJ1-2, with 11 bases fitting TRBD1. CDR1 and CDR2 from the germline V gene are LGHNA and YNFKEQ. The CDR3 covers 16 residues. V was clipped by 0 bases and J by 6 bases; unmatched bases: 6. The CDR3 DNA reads TGTGCCAGCAGCCAAGATGTAGGACAGGGGGCGAATGGCTACACCTTC. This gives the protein CASSQDVGQGANGYTF.

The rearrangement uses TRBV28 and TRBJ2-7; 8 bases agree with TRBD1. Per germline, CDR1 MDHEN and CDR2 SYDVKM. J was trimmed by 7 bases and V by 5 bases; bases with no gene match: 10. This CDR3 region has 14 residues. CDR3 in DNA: TGTGCCAGCAGTGCCGGGACAGGTGTCTCGGAGCAGTACTTC. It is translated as CASSAGTGVSEQYF.

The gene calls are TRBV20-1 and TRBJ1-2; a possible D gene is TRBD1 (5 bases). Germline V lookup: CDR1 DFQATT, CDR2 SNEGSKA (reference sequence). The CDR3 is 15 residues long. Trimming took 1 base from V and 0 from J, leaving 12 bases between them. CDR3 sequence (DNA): TGCAGTGCTAGAGGGACACCCCAAGCTAACTATGGCTACACCTTC. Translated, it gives CSARGTPQANYGYTF.

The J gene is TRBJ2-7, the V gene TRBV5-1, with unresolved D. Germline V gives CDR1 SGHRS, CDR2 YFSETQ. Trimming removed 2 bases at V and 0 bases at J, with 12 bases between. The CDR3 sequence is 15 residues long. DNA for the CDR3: TGCGCCAGCAGCTTCGACGGCCTGAGCTCCTACGAGCAGTACTTC. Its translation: CASSFDGLSSYEQYF.

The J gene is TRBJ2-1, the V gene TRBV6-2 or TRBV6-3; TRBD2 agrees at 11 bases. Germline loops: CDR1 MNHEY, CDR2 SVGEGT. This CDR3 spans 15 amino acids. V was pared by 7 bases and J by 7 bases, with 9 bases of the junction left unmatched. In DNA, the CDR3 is TGTGCCAGCACCCCGACTAGCGGGGATAGTAATGAGCAGTTCTTC. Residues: CASTPTSGDSNEQFF.

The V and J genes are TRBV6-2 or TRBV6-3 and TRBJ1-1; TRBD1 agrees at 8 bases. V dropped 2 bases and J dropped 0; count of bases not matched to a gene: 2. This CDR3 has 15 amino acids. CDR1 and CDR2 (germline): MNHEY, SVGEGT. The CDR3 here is CASSYRDRLNTEAFF. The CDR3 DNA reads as TGTGCCAGCAGTTACCGGGACAGGCTGAACACTGAAGCTTTCTTT.

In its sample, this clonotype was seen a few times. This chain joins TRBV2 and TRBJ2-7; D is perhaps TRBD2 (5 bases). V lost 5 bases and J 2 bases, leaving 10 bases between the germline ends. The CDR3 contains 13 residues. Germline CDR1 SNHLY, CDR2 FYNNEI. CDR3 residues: CASSSSYTYEQYF. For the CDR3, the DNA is TGTGCCAGCAGTTCTAGCTACACCTACGAGCAGTACTTC.

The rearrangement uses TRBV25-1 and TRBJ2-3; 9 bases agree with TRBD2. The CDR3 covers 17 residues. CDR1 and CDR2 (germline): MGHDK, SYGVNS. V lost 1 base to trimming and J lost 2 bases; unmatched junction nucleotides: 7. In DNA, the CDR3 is TGTGCCAGCAGTGAATCTCGAGCGGGGGGCCTCACAGATACGCAGTATTTT. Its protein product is CASSESRAGGLTDTQYF.

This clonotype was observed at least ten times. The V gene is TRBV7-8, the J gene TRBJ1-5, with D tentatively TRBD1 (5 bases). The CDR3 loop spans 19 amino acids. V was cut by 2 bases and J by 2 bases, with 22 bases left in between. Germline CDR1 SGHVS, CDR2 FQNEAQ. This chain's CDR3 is CASSLNTLWKGAGNQPQHF. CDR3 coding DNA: TGTGCCAGCAGCTTAAATACTCTTTGGAAAGGGGCTGGCAATCAGCCCCAGCATTTT.

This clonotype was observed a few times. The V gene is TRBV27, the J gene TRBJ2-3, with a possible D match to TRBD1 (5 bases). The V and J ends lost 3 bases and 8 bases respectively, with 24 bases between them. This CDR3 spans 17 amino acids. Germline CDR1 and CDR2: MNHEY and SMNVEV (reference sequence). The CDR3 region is CASSFGFGQGPHTTQYF. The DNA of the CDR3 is TGTGCCAGCAGTTTCGGTTTTGGGCAGGGCCCCCACACTACGCAGTATTTT.

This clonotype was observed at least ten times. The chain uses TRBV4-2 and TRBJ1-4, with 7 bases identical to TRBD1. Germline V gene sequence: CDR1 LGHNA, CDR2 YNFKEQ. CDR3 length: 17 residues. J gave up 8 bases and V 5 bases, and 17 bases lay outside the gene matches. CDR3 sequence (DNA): TGTGCCAGCAGCGAGCACCGGGCAAACGCCAGGGGGGAAAAACTGTTTTTT. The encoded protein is CASSEHRANARGEKLFF.

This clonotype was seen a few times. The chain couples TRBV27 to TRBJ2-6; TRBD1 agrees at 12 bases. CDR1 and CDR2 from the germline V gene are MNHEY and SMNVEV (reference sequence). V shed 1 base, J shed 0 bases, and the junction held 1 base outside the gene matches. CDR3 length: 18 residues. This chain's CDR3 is CASSLWGQGASGANVLTF. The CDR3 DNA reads TGTGCCAGCAGTTTATGGGGACAGGGGGCCTCTGGGGCCAACGTCCTGACTTTC. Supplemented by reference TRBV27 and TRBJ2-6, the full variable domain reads EAQVTQNPRYLITVTGKKLTVTCSQNMNHEYMSWYRQDPGLGLRQIYYSMNVEVTDKGDVPEGYKVSRKEKRNFPLILESPSPNQTSLYFCASSLWGQGASGANVLTFGAGSRLTVL.

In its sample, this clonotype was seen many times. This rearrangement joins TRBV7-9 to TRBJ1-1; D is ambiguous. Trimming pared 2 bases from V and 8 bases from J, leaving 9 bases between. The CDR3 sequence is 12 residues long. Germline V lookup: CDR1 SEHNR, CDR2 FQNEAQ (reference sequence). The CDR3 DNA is TGTGCCAGCAGCTTAAGAGGAAGCGAAGCTTTCTTT. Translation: CASSLRGSEAFF. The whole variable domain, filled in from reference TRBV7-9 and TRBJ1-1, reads DTGVSQNPRHKITKRGQNVTFRCDPISEHNRLYWYRQTLGQGPEFLTYFQNEAQLEKSRLLSDRFSAERPKGSFSTLEIQRTEQGDSAMYLCASSLRGSEAFFGQGTRLTVV.

This CDR3 reads CASSVDILFDGPYEQYF. The CDR3 nucleotides are TGTGCCAGCAGCGTAGATATTCTATTTGACGGACCCTACGAGCAGTACTTC. This chain joins TRBV9 and TRBJ2-7; D remains unclear. The V gene lost 0 bases and the J gene lost 2 bases, with 18 bases spanning the gap. The CDR3 is made up of 17 amino acids. Looked up from germline, CDR1 is SGDLS and CDR2 is YYNGEE.

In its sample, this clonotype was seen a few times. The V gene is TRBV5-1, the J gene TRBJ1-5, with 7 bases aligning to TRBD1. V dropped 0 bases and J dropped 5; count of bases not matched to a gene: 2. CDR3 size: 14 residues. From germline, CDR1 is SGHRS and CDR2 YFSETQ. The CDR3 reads CASSLGGTDQPQHF. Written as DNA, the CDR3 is TGCGCCAGCAGCTTGGGAGGGACAGATCAGCCCCAGCATTTT.

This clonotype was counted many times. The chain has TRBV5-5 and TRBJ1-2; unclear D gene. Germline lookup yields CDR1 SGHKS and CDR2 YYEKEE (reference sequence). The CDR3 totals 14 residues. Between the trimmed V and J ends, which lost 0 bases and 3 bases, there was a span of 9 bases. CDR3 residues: CASSLGSGYYGYTF. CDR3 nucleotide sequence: TGTGCCAGCAGCTTGGGGTCGGGGTACTATGGCTACACCTTC.

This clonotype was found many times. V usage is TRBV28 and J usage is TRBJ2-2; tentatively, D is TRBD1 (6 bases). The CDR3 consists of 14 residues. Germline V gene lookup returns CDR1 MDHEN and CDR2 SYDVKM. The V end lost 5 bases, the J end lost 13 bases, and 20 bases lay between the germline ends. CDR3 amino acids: CASSQLQGRGGLFF. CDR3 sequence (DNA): TGTGCCAGCAGTCAGCTACAGGGTCGGGGCGGGCTGTTTTTT.

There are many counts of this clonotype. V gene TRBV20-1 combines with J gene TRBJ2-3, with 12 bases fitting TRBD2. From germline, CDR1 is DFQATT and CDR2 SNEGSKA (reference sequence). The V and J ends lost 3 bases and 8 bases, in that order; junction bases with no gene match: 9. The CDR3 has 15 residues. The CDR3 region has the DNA TGCAGTGCTAGTACAGCTAGCGGGGGGGCTTTTACGCAGTATTTT. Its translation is CSASTASGGAFTQYF.

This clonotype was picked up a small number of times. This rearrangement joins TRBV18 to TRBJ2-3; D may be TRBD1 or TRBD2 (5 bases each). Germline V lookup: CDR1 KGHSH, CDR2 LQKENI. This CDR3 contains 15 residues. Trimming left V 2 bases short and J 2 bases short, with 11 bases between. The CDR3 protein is CASSPIGDHTDTQYF. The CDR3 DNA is TGTGCCAGCTCACCAATCGGGGACCACACAGATACGCAGTATTTT.